These 30 T cell receptor beta chains share one sample of origin, sequenced in a study of PD-L1 blockade in urothelial cancer (dated by TCRdb to 2015 to 2018). Preparation of the library involved the immunoSEQ multiplex PCR assay. Here the immuneACCESS table is served through TCRdb, limited to in-frame sequences with V and J called. Missing clones are a known gap in these copies; in checked studies unresolved V genes cover under half, and the rest lacks a known reason. The sample contains 130,000 or so clones, 84% of them found a single time. Jointly, the top ten make up 3.2% of the sample. The time point label on this specimen signifies: pretreatment peripheral blood. Sequenced material: PBMCs, taken around atezolizumab (anti-PD-L1) treatment. These receptors originate from a man aged 45-60 years with urothelial cancer.

The chain recombines TRBV18 with TRBJ2-5; 12 nucleotides align to TRBD1. CDR1 is KGHSH, CDR2 LQKENI, per germline. The CDR3 is made up of 18 amino acids. The V segment lost 5 bases and the J segment 5 bases; nucleotides outside the gene matches: 15. The CDR3 DNA reads as TGTGCCAGCTCATCGCTACCGGGACAGGGGGCGAAGTGGGAGACCCAGTACTTC. Its translation is CASSSLPGQGAKWETQYF. Complete variable domain (other parts from reference TRBV18 and TRBJ2-5): NAGVMQNPRHLVRRRGQEARLRCSPMKGHSHVYWYRQLPEEGLKFMVYLQKENIIDESGMPKERFSAEFPKEGPSILRIQQVVRGDSAAYFCASSSLPGQGAKWETQYFGPGTRLLVL.

The chain links TRBV30 to TRBJ2-1, with TRBD2 identical over 14 bases. Germline CDR1 reads GTSNPN; CDR2 reads SVGIG (reference sequence). The CDR3 is 16 residues long. With V trimmed by 6 bases and J by 9 bases, 13 bases remained unmatched. The CDR3 DNA sequence: TGTGCCTGCCTAAAGGGACTAGCGGGGGTGGTAGGTGAGCAGTTCTTC. Its translation is CACLKGLAGVVGEQFF.

V and J are TRBV28 and TRBJ1-5; the D gene is possibly TRBD1 (5 bases). V was shortened by 6 bases and J by 0 bases, with 12 bases between the two germline ends. This CDR3 region has 15 residues. CDR1 and CDR2 from the germline V gene are MDHEN and SYDVKM. In DNA form, the CDR3 reads TGTGCCAGCAGACCGACAGAGGTTAGCAATCAGCCCCAGCATTTT. Protein sequence: CASRPTEVSNQPQHF.

The V gene is TRBV27, the J gene TRBJ1-5; TRBD1 aligns across 8 bases. The CDR3 length is 17 residues. Germline V lookup: CDR1 MNHEY, CDR2 SMNVEV (reference sequence). V lost 6 bases and J lost 2; bases outside the gene matches: 12. The CDR3: CASSVAQGARGNQPQHF. The CDR3 DNA reads TGTGCCAGCAGCGTAGCCCAGGGGGCCCGTGGCAATCAGCCCCAGCATTTT.

This chain joins TRBV11-3 and TRBJ2-2, with TRBD2 as a possible D gene (5 bases). CDR3 length: 16 residues. Germline loops: CDR1 SGHNT, CDR2 YENEEA. The V end lost 5 bases, the J end lost 6 bases, and 19 bases lay between the germline ends. CDR3 bases: TGTGCCAGCAGCCCCGGTGGTGGGCTCGGGGCCGGGGAGCTGTTTTTT. Translating it yields CASSPGGGLGAGELFF. The whole variable domain, remainder taken from reference TRBV11-3 and TRBJ2-2, is EAGVVQSPRYKIIEKKQPVAFWCNPISGHNTLYWYLQNLGQGPELLIRYENEEAVDDSQLPKDRFSAERLKGVDSTLKIQPAELGDSAVYLCASSPGGGLGAGELFFGEGSRLTVL.

This chain uses TRBV30 with TRBJ2-5; 9 positions match TRBD1. Germline trimming cut 6 bases from V and 5 bases from J; bases unmatched to any gene: 16. Germline V gene sequence: CDR1 GTSNPN, CDR2 SVGIG (reference sequence). CDR3 length: 16 residues. In DNA form, the CDR3 reads TGTGCCTGTACCTTAACGGGGGGACAGGGTTTTGAGACCCAGTACTTC. It translates to CACTLTGGQGFETQYF.

The chain couples TRBV28 to TRBJ2-7; D perhaps matches TRBD1 (6 bases). This CDR3 is built from 14 residues. Trimming cost V 3 bases and J 7 bases, with 16 bases left between them. CDR1 is MDHEN, CDR2 SYDVKM, per germline. The CDR3 is CASSLGTHLSEQYF. CDR3 DNA sequence: TGTGCCAGCAGTTTGGGGACACACCTCTCGGAGCAGTACTTC.

This clone was detected only once. The chain employs TRBV7-9 and TRBJ1-3; D remains unclear. Germline V CDR1 and CDR2: SEHNR, FQNEAQ (reference sequence). Trimming pared 5 bases from V and 3 bases from J, leaving 17 bases between. The CDR3 runs 16 residues. CDR3 in DNA: TGTGCCAGCAGCCCCGGGGTCCTGTTTGGTGGAAACACCATATATTTT. Its protein is CASSPGVLFGGNTIYF.

This clone appeared once. The genes are TRBV9 and TRBJ2-1, with D possibly being TRBD2 (5 bases). Per the germline V gene, CDR1 is SGDLS and CDR2 is YYNGEE. This CDR3 is 15 amino acids long. The V gene lost 4 bases and the J gene lost 6 bases, with 17 bases spanning the gap. The CDR3 here is CASSPGTSYLNEQFF. In DNA, the CDR3 is TGTGCCAGCAGCCCGGGAACTAGTTATCTCAATGAGCAGTTCTTC.

A single count supports this clone. This sequence joins TRBV23-1 and TRBJ1-1; the match to TRBD1 covers 7 bases. TRBV23-1 is sorted into the ORF group, with uncertain function. With 7 bases clipped from V and 10 bases from J, the junction kept 6 bases outside the gene matches. The CDR3 length is 11 residues. The CDR3 reads CASITGVGAFF. For the CDR3, the DNA is TGCGCCAGCATTACAGGGGTAGGAGCTTTCTTT.

CDR3 protein: CASSANPGTGARNEQFF. CDR3 nucleotides: TGTGCCAGCAGCGCGAACCCCGGGACAGGGGCGAGAAATGAGCAGTTCTTC. This rearrangement joins TRBV28 to TRBJ2-1; 10 positions agree with TRBD1. Germline-derived CDR1 and CDR2 are MDHEN and SYDVKM. V lost 6 bases, J lost 7 bases, and 15 bases stayed unmatched. CDR3 length: 17 residues.

The rearrangement uses TRBV7-3 and TRBJ1-1; weak D call: TRBD1 (5 bases). The V end lost 1 base, the J end lost 3 bases, and 15 bases lay between the germline ends. Per the germline V gene, CDR1 is SGHTA and CDR2 is FQGTGA. The CDR3 contains 16 residues. CDR3 sequence reads: CASSLNRKTEHTEAFF. The DNA of the CDR3 is TGTGCCAGCAGCTTAAACAGAAAGACAGAGCACACTGAAGCTTTCTTT.

CDR3 residues: CASSLQGNQPQHF. The CDR3 coding sequence is TGTGCCAGCAGCTTACAGGGAAATCAGCCCCAGCATTTT. The V call is TRBV7-6, the J call TRBJ1-5; D possibly corresponds to TRBD1 (5 bases). Germline assignment: CDR1 SGHVS and CDR2 FNYEAQ. Trimming cost V 2 bases and J 4 bases, with 6 bases left between them. This CDR3 has 13 residues.

The genes are TRBV19 and TRBJ1-5, with unresolved D. Germline V gene data show CDR1 as LNHDA and CDR2 as SQIVND (reference sequence). The CDR3 totals 14 residues. The V end was cut by 4 bases, the J end by 4 bases, with 11 bases between. The CDR3 DNA reads as TGTGCCAGTAGTACAAGACGGGGAAATCAGCCCCAGCATTTT. This translates into CASSTRRGNQPQHF.

The genes are TRBV28 and TRBJ2-7; no clear D. This CDR3 has 13 amino acids. V dropped 7 bases and J dropped 0 bases, with 10 bases sitting between them. The germline V gene encodes CDR1 MDHEN and CDR2 SYDVKM. CDR3 in amino acids: CASTQLPSYEQYF. CDR3 coding DNA: TGTGCCAGCACCCAACTGCCCTCCTACGAGCAGTACTTC.

The sample holds a few counts of this clone. V gene TRBV7-9 combines with J gene TRBJ2-7; TRBD2 agrees at 11 bases. V shed 6 bases, J shed 4 bases, and the junction held 8 bases outside the gene matches. CDR3 length: 15 amino acids. Germline values: CDR1 SEHNR, CDR2 FQNEAQ (reference sequence). The DNA of the CDR3 is TGTGCCAGCAGACCCTCTAGCGGGAGGACTTACGAGCAGTACTTC. Translation gives CASRPSSGRTYEQYF.

The chain links TRBV4-1 to TRBJ2-5; maybe TRBD2 (5 bases). CDR1 is MGHRA, CDR2 YSYEKL, per germline. This CDR3 has 16 amino acids. Trimming shortened V by 0 bases and J by 2 bases, and 13 bases separated the two germline ends. In DNA form, the CDR3 reads TGCGCCAGCAGCCAAGATATCCGGACTCGACAAGAGACCCAGTACTTC. This translates into CASSQDIRTRQETQYF.

This chain connects TRBV7-2 to TRBJ1-1; no clear D gene. In germline, CDR1 is SGHTA, CDR2 FQGNSA. There are 14 residues in the CDR3. Trimming stripped 1 base from V and 4 bases from J, with 10 bases between. CDR3 DNA sequence: TGTGCCAGCAGCTTAGGACCTGGGAGCACTGAAGCTTTCTTT. Protein: CASSLGPGSTEAFF.

This chain links TRBV9 with TRBJ2-5, with 9 bases matching TRBD2. The CDR3 extends over 15 amino acids. Germline V CDR1 and CDR2: SGDLS, YYNGEE. V gave up 4 bases and J gave up 0 bases; unmatched junction bases: 4. The CDR3 coding sequence is TGTGCCAGCAGCTTTCTAGCGGGATACCAAGAGACCCAGTACTTC. This translates into CASSFLAGYQETQYF.

V gene TRBV28 combines with J gene TRBJ2-1; D is ambiguous. The CDR3 length is 14 residues. The germline CDR1 and CDR2 sequences are MDHEN and SYDVKM. V lost 7 bases, J lost 4 bases, and 14 bases lay in between. The chain's CDR3 is CASNPSRQYNEQFF. CDR3 bases: TGTGCCAGCAACCCCTCACGTCAGTACAATGAGCAGTTCTTC.

The rearrangement uses TRBV6-5 and TRBJ1-5; 7 positions agree with TRBD1. Looked up from germline, CDR1 is MNHEY and CDR2 is SVGAGI. The CDR3 has 15 amino acids. V was clipped by 5 bases and J by 0 bases; unmatched bases: 4. The CDR3 nucleotides read TGTGCCAGCAGTAAGGACAGGACTAGCAATCAGCCCCAGCATTTT. Amino acid sequence: CASSKDRTSNQPQHF.

The rearrangement links TRBV28 to TRBJ1-6; TRBD1 matches 8 bases. The J segment lost 9 bases and the V segment lost 6 bases, leaving 7 bases of the junction unmatched. CDR1 and CDR2 from the germline V gene are MDHEN and SYDVKM. This CDR3 contains 14 residues. CDR3 sequence (DNA): TGTGCCAGCAGACGGACAGGGATCGGTTCACCCCTCCACTTT. The encoded protein is CASRRTGIGSPLHF. Variable domain in full (rest from reference TRBV28 and TRBJ1-6): DVKVTQSSRYLVKRTGEKVFLECVQDMDHENMFWYRQDPGLGLRLIYFSYDVKMKEKGDIPEGYSVSREKKERFSLILESASTNQTSMYLCASRRTGIGSPLHFGNGTRLTVT.

The gene calls are TRBV15 and TRBJ1-1; D is ambiguous. The CDR3 covers 16 residues. The germline V gene has CDR1 LNHNV and CDR2 YYDKDF (reference sequence). V was cut by 2 bases and J by 2 bases, with 15 bases left in between. The CDR3 DNA reads TGTGCCACCAGCAGAATTCTCGGTAGAGGAAACACTGAAGCTTTCTTT. Translated: CATSRILGRGNTEAFF.

This sequence joins TRBV5-1 and TRBJ2-1, with D maybe TRBD2 (5 bases). Trimming left V 0 bases short and J 7 bases short, with 8 bases between. Germline loops: CDR1 SGHRS, CDR2 YFSETQ. The CDR3 consists of 13 residues. In nucleotides, the CDR3 is TGCGCCAGCAGCTTGGGAGGGCGGAATGAGCAGTTCTTC. Protein: CASSLGGRNEQFF.

The chain carries TRBV5-4 and TRBJ1-6; TRBD1 matches at 8 bases. CDR3 length: 16 residues. The J segment lost 9 bases and the V segment lost 4 bases, leaving 12 bases of the junction unmatched. CDR1 and CDR2 (germline): SGHNT, YYREEE (reference sequence). The CDR3 coding sequence is TGTGCCAGCAGCCGAGGGACAGGCGAAAACGGTTCACCCCTCCACTTT. This codes for CASSRGTGENGSPLHF. The full variable domain, its missing parts supplied by reference TRBV5-4 and TRBJ1-6, is ETGVTQSPTHLIKTRGQQVTLRCSSQSGHNTVSWYQQALGQGPQFIFQYYREEENGRGNFPPRFSGLQFPNYSSELNVNALELDDSALYLCASSRGTGENGSPLHFGNGTRLTVT.

The chain uses TRBV6-5 and TRBJ2-3; 13 positions agree with TRBD2. Germline V gene sequence: CDR1 MNHEY, CDR2 SVGAGI. V lost 6 bases to trimming and J lost 9 bases; unmatched junction nucleotides: 3. The CDR3 runs to 13 residues. CDR3 in amino acids: CASSGTSGKTQYF. The DNA of the CDR3 is TGTGCCAGCAGCGGGACTAGCGGGAAAACGCAGTATTTT.

The chain uses TRBV19 and TRBJ1-5; no definite D call. Looked up from germline, CDR1 is LNHDA and CDR2 is SQIVND (reference sequence). The CDR3 has 14 amino acids. Trimming left V 3 bases short and J 0 bases short, with 6 bases between. In nucleotides, the CDR3 is TGTGCCAGTAGTATTGCAGGTAGCAATCAGCCCCAGCATTTT. Translating gives CASSIAGSNQPQHF.

This chain joins TRBV6-6 and TRBJ1-5, with 7 bases identical to TRBD1. Germline CDR1 is MNHNY and CDR2 is SVGAGI (reference sequence). CDR3 length equals 15 residues. After removal of 5 bases from V and 3 bases from J, the junction contained 7 bases not matched to a gene. CDR3 sequence reads: CASSDRDSFNQPQHF. As DNA, the CDR3 is TGTGCCAGCAGTGACAGGGATTCTTTCAATCAGCCCCAGCATTTT.

The chain couples TRBV5-1 to TRBJ2-2; TRBD2 agrees at 12 bases. This CDR3 has 17 amino acids. V lost 4 bases, J lost 1 base, and 5 bases stayed unmatched. The germline CDR1 and CDR2 sequences are SGHRS and YFSETQ. CDR3 sequence (DNA): TGCGCCAGCAGCCTCGGACTAGCGGGACTGAACACCGGGGAGCTGTTTTTT. Protein sequence: CASSLGLAGLNTGELFF.

The chain uses TRBV4-2 and TRBJ2-2; the D gene is possibly TRBD2 (6 bases). The V gene's germline CDR1 is LGHNA and CDR2 YNFKEQ. Trimming took off 4 bases at V and 6 bases at J, with 24 bases between the two ends. The CDR3 contains 18 residues. CDR3 sequence (DNA): TGTGCCAGCAGCCCCCGGGGGAAAGGGGCTCTGGGCTCCGGGGAGCTGTTTTTT. Its protein product is CASSPRGKGALGSGELFF.